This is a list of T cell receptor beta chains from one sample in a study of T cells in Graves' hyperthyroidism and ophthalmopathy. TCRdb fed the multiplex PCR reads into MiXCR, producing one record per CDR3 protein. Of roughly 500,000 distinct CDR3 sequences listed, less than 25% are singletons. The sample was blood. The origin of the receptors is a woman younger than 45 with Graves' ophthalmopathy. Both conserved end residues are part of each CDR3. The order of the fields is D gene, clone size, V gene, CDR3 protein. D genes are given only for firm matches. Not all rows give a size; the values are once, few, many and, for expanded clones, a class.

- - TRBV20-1 CSASEAFF
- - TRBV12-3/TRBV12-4 CASSLRRGDAYEQYF
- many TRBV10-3 CAISESSLYGYTF
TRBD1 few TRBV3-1 CASSQRDRESNGYTF
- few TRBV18 CASSPPGRGLFGYTF
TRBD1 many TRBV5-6 CASSLVAGGFSNTGELFF
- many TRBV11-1 CASSLAAHNSNQPQHF
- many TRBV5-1 CASSLDPGAPYEQYF
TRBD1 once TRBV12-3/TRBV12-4 CASSLGGTGVSGNTIYF
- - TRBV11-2 CASSPVRSAEAFF
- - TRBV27 CASSLSGTYQETQYF
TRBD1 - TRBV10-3 CAISEPPDRGRGETQYF
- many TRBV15 CATRDRARLGETQYF
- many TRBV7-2 CASSQIRGFDRETQYF
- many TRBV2 CASSSEGGGDF
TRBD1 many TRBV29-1 CSVEDDRANYGYTF
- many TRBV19 CASKSSRERTEAFF
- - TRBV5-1 CASSLAGWLTQYF
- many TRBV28 CASSLCSGSRYNSPLHF
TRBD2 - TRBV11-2 CASSHEPGLAGGGELFF
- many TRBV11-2 CASSLAWLAEETQYF
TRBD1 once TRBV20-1 CSALRQGIAYEQYF
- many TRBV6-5 CASSYSSWSTEAFF
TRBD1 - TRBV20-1 CSARGTGGSGAEAFF
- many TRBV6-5 CASSYGWETEAFF
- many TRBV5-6 CASSLGTRNTEAFF
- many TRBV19 CASLQGIGYEQYF
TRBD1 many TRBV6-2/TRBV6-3 CASTPFRDRASYEQYF
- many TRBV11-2 CASSLAQGYQETQYF
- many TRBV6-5 CASSYTGGELFF
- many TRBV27 CASRPRNTGELFF
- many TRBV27 CASSLRYRSSYEQYF
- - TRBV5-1 CASSLKTAQTQYF
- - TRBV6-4 CASSEAVERLEAFF
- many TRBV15 CATSSRRRVERAYEQYF
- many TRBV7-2 CASSYRDMSYYGYTF
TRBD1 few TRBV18 CASSRGQGESPLHF
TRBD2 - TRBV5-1 CASSLRGASGGLSYEQYF
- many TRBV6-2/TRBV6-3 CASTGLNPNTGELFF
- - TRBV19 CAYPVGGRQNTEAFF
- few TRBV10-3 CAISESYPSSSYEQYF
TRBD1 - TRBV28 CASSSPGTGYTFEAFF
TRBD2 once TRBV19 CASSPSTSGGNYEQYF